These 23 T cell receptor beta chains came from one sample sequenced in a study of technical replicates of blood from a handful of donors. Measured with immunoSEQ multiplex PCR; TCRdb has only the in-frame clones, and not every one. This sample has more than 65,000 clones, with about 95% found just once. The specimen sequenced was T cells isolated from PBMCs. The receptor source for this set is a human donor in good health.

The J gene is TRBJ2-1, the V gene TRBV4-2, with 9 bases fitting TRBD1. The CDR3 has 15 residues. CDR1 is LGHNA and CDR2 is YNFKEQ in the germline V gene. J gave up 9 bases and V 0 bases, and 6 bases lay outside the gene matches. The CDR3 DNA reads as TGTGCCAGCAGCCAAGAGGGACAGGGTCGAGGTGAGCAGTTCTTC. This codes for CASSQEGQGRGEQFF.

The chain is built from TRBV4-1 and TRBJ1-5; D uncertain. V lost 2 bases and J 0 bases, leaving 14 bases between the germline ends. Germline V gene data show CDR1 as MGHRA and CDR2 as YSYEKL. This CDR3 region has 17 residues. CDR3 residues: CASSQSNGRHSNQPQHF. CDR3 DNA: TGCGCCAGCAGCCAATCTAACGGGAGACATAGCAATCAGCCCCAGCATTTT.

This chain joins TRBV13 and TRBJ2-5; 7 positions match TRBD2. The CDR3 runs to 18 residues. The junction had 21 bases not matched to a gene; V was cut back by 5 bases and J by 6 bases. Germline CDR1 PRHDT, CDR2 FYEKMQ (reference sequence). CDR3 amino acids: CASSPIDEREFSVKTQYF. CDR3 sequence (DNA): TGTGCCAGCAGCCCCATCGACGAGCGGGAATTCTCAGTGAAGACCCAGTACTTC.

The chain couples TRBV2 to TRBJ2-7; TRBD1 might be the D (6 bases). Germline-derived CDR1 and CDR2 are SNHLY and FYNNEI. Between the trimmed V and J ends, which lost 6 bases and 2 bases, there was a span of 8 bases. The CDR3 extends over 12 amino acids. The CDR3 nucleotides read TGTGCCAGCAGGAGACAGGCCTACGAGCAGTACTTC. This codes for CASRRQAYEQYF.

The chain is built from TRBV7-9 and TRBJ2-1; possible D gene TRBD1, 5 bases. The CDR3 totals 15 residues. Germline CDR1 is SEHNR and CDR2 is FQNEAQ (reference sequence). V lost 4 bases, J lost 3 bases, and 13 bases lay in between. Written as DNA, the CDR3 is TGTGCCAGCAGCTACCAGGGCCTCATCTACAATGAGCAGTTCTTC. Protein: CASSYQGLIYNEQFF.

V gene TRBV29-1 combines with J gene TRBJ1-5; a possible D gene is TRBD1 (6 bases). The CDR3 contains 13 residues. V gave up 6 bases and J gave up 4 bases, with 13 bases separating them. Looked up from germline, CDR1 is SQVTM and CDR2 is ANQGSEA. The CDR3 bases are TGCAGCGTCGGGACACAGGGTAATCAGCCCCAGCATTTT. Protein: CSVGTQGNQPQHF.

The rearrangement links TRBV2 to TRBJ1-2, with 7 bases matching TRBD1. The CDR3 spans 15 residues. V was pared by 6 bases and J by 5 bases, with 12 bases of the junction left unmatched. CDR1 is SNHLY and CDR2 is FYNNEI in the germline V gene. CDR3 loop: CASSEDRRRLYGYTF. As DNA, the CDR3 is TGTGCCAGCAGCGAGGACAGGCGGAGGCTTTATGGCTACACCTTC. The full variable domain, with the rest looked up from reference TRBV2 and TRBJ1-2, is EPEVTQTPSHQVTQMGQEVILRCVPISNHLYFYWYRQILGQKVEFLVSFYNNEISEKSEIFDDQFSVERPDGSNFTLKIRSTKLEDSAMYFCASSEDRRRLYGYTFGSGTRLTVV.

V usage is TRBV6-5 and J usage is TRBJ2-7; tentative D call: TRBD1 (5 bases). V shed 6 bases and J shed 4 bases, with 13 bases lying between them. Germline loops: CDR1 MNHEY, CDR2 SVGAGI. CDR3 length: 13 amino acids. DNA for the CDR3: TGTGCCAGCAGCAGTGCAGGGAAATACGAGCAGTACTTC. Its translation is CASSSAGKYEQYF.

The V call is TRBV2, the J call TRBJ2-2, with 11 bases fitting TRBD2. The CDR3 runs 18 residues. Trimming at V came to 4 bases and at J to 0 bases, leaving 7 bases not matched to a gene. CDR1 SNHLY and CDR2 FYNNEI come from the germline V gene. In DNA form, the CDR3 reads TGTGCCAGCAGTGTACTAGCGGGAGCACCCACGAACACCGGGGAGCTGTTTTTT. It is translated as CASSVLAGAPTNTGELFF. Together with reference TRBV2 and TRBJ2-2, the CDR3 gives the full variable domain: EPEVTQTPSHQVTQMGQEVILRCVPISNHLYFYWYRQILGQKVEFLVSFYNNEISEKSEIFDDQFSVERPDGSNFTLKIRSTKLEDSAMYFCASSVLAGAPTNTGELFFGEGSRLTVL.

The chain joins TRBV5-4 to TRBJ2-5; D is undetermined. CDR1 and CDR2 from the germline V gene are SGHNT and YYREEE (reference sequence). V shed 0 bases and J shed 1 base, with 16 bases lying between them. This CDR3 spans 17 amino acids. CDR3 sequence: CASSLGGRTDPQETQYF. CDR3 coding DNA: TGTGCCAGCAGCTTGGGAGGCAGAACCGACCCCCAAGAGACCCAGTACTTC.

The chain uses TRBV6-6 and TRBJ1-2; D is unclear. Looked up from germline, CDR1 is MNHNY and CDR2 is SVGAGI (reference sequence). V was shortened by 3 bases and J by 3 bases, with 11 bases between the two germline ends. The CDR3 sequence is 14 residues long. The CDR3: CASSYGPEDYGYTF. In nucleotides, the CDR3 is TGTGCCAGCAGTTATGGCCCCGAAGACTATGGCTACACCTTC.

V usage is TRBV5-1 and J usage is TRBJ1-4; tentatively, D is TRBD1 (5 bases). V was clipped by 5 bases and J by 4 bases, with 12 bases between them. Looked up from germline, CDR1 is SGHRS and CDR2 is YFSETQ. This CDR3 has 14 amino acids. The CDR3 DNA follows: TGCGCCAGCAGAGACCAGGGCGATAATGAAAAACTGTTTTTT. Translating gives CASRDQGDNEKLFF.

This clone came up once. The genes are TRBV19 and TRBJ2-1; possible D gene TRBD1, 6 bases. The germline V gene encodes CDR1 LNHDA and CDR2 SQIVND (reference sequence). The length of the CDR3 is 16 residues. V lost 5 bases and J 4 bases, leaving 18 bases between the germline ends. CDR3 sequence: CASSYRAGPMYNEQFF. Written as DNA, the CDR3 is TGTGCCAGTAGTTACAGGGCAGGGCCCATGTACAATGAGCAGTTCTTC. The full variable domain, in which reference TRBV19 and TRBJ2-1 provide the parts outside the CDR3, is DGGITQSPKYLFRKEGQNVTLSCEQNLNHDAMYWYRQDPGQGLRLIYYSQIVNDFQKGDIAEGYSVSREKKESFPLTVTSAQKNPTAFYLCASSYRAGPMYNEQFFGPGTRLTVL.

The CDR3, as DNA: TGTGCCAGCAGCTTACGATTAGGGGTTAATGAGCAGTTCTTC. Its protein is CASSLRLGVNEQFF. The chain links TRBV7-9 to TRBJ2-1; perhaps TRBD1 as D (5 bases). The CDR3 is 14 amino acids. Trimming removed 2 bases at V and 7 bases at J, with 12 bases between. Germline assignment: CDR1 SEHNR and CDR2 FQNEAQ (reference sequence).

This chain links TRBV5-1 with TRBJ2-1; no definite D call. Germline lookup yields CDR1 SGHRS and CDR2 YFSETQ. CDR3 length: 14 amino acids. V was pared by 0 bases and J by 6 bases, with 10 bases between. CDR3 DNA: TGCGCCAGCAGCTTGGAACCTATTAGCAATGAGCAGTTCTTC. It encodes CASSLEPISNEQFF.

The rearrangement uses TRBV9 and TRBJ2-3; tentative D call: TRBD2 (5 bases). V was cut by 0 bases and J by 3 bases, with 11 bases left in between. This CDR3 has 15 amino acids. The germline gives CDR1 SGDLS, CDR2 YYNGEE. The CDR3 loop reads CASSVGGNPTDTQYF. The DNA of the CDR3 is TGTGCCAGCAGCGTAGGAGGGAATCCAACAGATACGCAGTATTTT. The full variable domain, in which reference TRBV9 and TRBJ2-3 provide the parts outside the CDR3, is DSGVTQTPKHLITATGQRVTLRCSPRSGDLSVYWYQQSLDQGLQFLIQYYNGEERAKGNILERFSAQQFPDLHSELNLSSLELGDSALYFCASSVGGNPTDTQYFGPGTRLTVL.

J is TRBJ2-7 and V is TRBV19, with 8 positions matching TRBD1. With V trimmed by 2 bases and J by 7 bases, 13 bases remained unmatched. The CDR3 covers 16 residues. From germline, CDR1 is LNHDA and CDR2 SQIVND (reference sequence). The CDR3 nucleotides are TGTGCCAGTAGTATATTGGAACCGGGCAGGGGGCGGGAGCAGTACTTC. Translated: CASSILEPGRGREQYF. The whole variable domain, remainder taken from reference TRBV19 and TRBJ2-7, is DGGITQSPKYLFRKEGQNVTLSCEQNLNHDAMYWYRQDPGQGLRLIYYSQIVNDFQKGDIAEGYSVSREKKESFPLTVTSAQKNPTAFYLCASSILEPGRGREQYFGPGTRLTVT.

V is TRBV5-1 and J is TRBJ2-1, with 9 bases matching TRBD1. After removal of 4 bases from V and 6 bases from J, the junction contained 8 bases not matched to a gene. This CDR3 comprises 15 residues. Germline CDR1 and CDR2: SGHRS and YFSETQ. CDR3 protein: CASSDPGQGVNEQFF. DNA of the CDR3: TGCGCCAGCAGCGATCCGGGACAGGGCGTCAATGAGCAGTTCTTC.

This sequence joins TRBV4-1 and TRBJ1-1; weak D call: TRBD1 (5 bases). Germline V gene sequence: CDR1 MGHRA, CDR2 YSYEKL. V shed 1 base and J shed 7 bases, with 7 bases lying between them. The CDR3 spans 12 residues. The CDR3 here is CASSQVGLEAFF. In nucleotides, the CDR3 is TGCGCCAGCAGCCAAGTGGGGCTTGAAGCTTTCTTT.

This chain joins TRBV18 and TRBJ1-5; 7 bases are a match to TRBD1. V gave up 0 bases and J gave up 6 bases; unmatched junction bases: 8. CDR1 is KGHSH, CDR2 LQKENI, per germline. This CDR3 has 16 residues. CDR3 sequence (DNA): TGTGCCAGCTCACCACCGTCAGTGACAGGGATTCAGCCCCAGCATTTT. Translating it yields CASSPPSVTGIQPQHF.

The chain is built from TRBV29-1 and TRBJ2-1, with 7 bases fitting TRBD1. The CDR3 is made up of 17 amino acids. CDR1 and CDR2 from the germline V gene are SQVTM and ANQGSEA. V lost 6 bases and J lost 3; bases outside the gene matches: 17. The CDR3: CSVGQLRLWGLYNEQFF. The CDR3, as DNA: TGCAGCGTGGGACAGTTACGACTCTGGGGTCTCTACAATGAGCAGTTCTTC.

The rearrangement joins TRBV11-2 to TRBJ2-1; 7 bases map to TRBD1. The CDR3 totals 16 residues. With V trimmed by 5 bases and J by 7 bases, 14 bases remained unmatched. Looked up from germline, CDR1 is SGHAT and CDR2 is FQNNGV. In nucleotides, the CDR3 is TGTGCCAGCAGCCCAATAGGGACAGAGCTCTGGAATGAGCAGTTCTTC. Its protein is CASSPIGTELWNEQFF.

The rearrangement joins TRBV15 to TRBJ1-5, with a possible D match to TRBD1 (6 bases). This CDR3 has 15 amino acids. The germline V gene encodes CDR1 LNHNV and CDR2 YYDKDF (reference sequence). V lost 2 bases and J 1 base, leaving 9 bases between the germline ends. This CDR3 reads CATSRTGLSNQPQHF. The CDR3, as DNA: TGTGCCACCAGCAGAACAGGGCTGAGCAATCAGCCCCAGCATTTT.